This T cell receptor (beta chain) was found in a study of blood T cell repertoires in COVID-19. As processed by the authors: Estimates of nucleated cell counts were drawn from the amplification of reference gene primers. Clones were read by immunoSEQ multiplex PCR, and TCRdb kept only the in-frame ones, dropping some. V and J calls and clone size are as listed in that table; D and trimming were resolved from the DNA. This table has some 150,000 clones, roughly 83% appearing once. The trim removed 5 bases at V and 0 bases at J, leaving 13 bases unmatched. Germline-derived CDR1 and CDR2 are SGHNT and YENEEA. This CDR3 has 19 residues.

This chain joins TRBV11-3 and TRBJ1-6; 7 bases agree with TRBD1. Sequencing used peripheral blood. The sequence was collected from a woman aged 60-75 years with acute or convalescent COVID-19. The CDR3: CASSHSSGTVPSYNSPLHF. In DNA form, the CDR3 reads TGTGCCAGCAGCCACTCATCCGGGACAGTCCCCTCCTATAATTCACCCCTCCACTTT.